This T cell receptor (beta chain) was retrieved from a study of control samples from healthy donors and cancer patients. Sequenced by immunoSEQ multiplex PCR; TCRdb stores in-frame clones only, minus some. The sample includes 120,000 to 150,000 clones, roughly 94% of them seen just once. Sequencing was carried out using blood. The source of this sequence is a man between 35 and 55 years old in good health.

The CDR3 nucleotides are TGCGCCAGCAGCTCCGGGACAGGGGATGAAAAACTGTTTTTT. Its protein is CASSSGTGDEKLFF. The V and J genes are TRBV5-1 and TRBJ1-4, with TRBD1 matching over 10 bases. V was clipped by 3 bases and J by 6 bases; unmatched bases: 2. Germline CDR1 is SGHRS and CDR2 is YFSETQ. The CDR3 extends over 14 amino acids.